Listed below are T cell receptor beta chains from one sample, sequenced in a study of T cell responses to AZD1222 COVID-19 vaccine. Clones were read by immunoSEQ multiplex PCR, and TCRdb kept only the in-frame ones, dropping some. The data contain some 130,000 clones, over 90% of them singletons. Sequencing was performed on peripheral blood, taken on day 0 of AZD1222 vaccination. All receptors derive from an adult in good health. Each CDR3 is given without its conserved first and last residue. A D gene is named only where the DNA matches it firmly. Only some rows state a clone size, as once, few, many or a class for expanded clones.

CDR3 protein,CDR3 length,V gene,D gene,clone size
ASSFTVAAADTGELF,15,TRBV5-1,-,once
ATGGSNYGYT,10,TRBV6-5,-,-
ASSFMTRRTSGRANEQF,17,TRBV5-5,TRBD2,-
ASSGRGLNSPLH,12,TRBV19,-,-
ASSLPMTVGETQY,13,TRBV5-4,-,once
ASSRGLGDTQY,11,TRBV14,TRBD2,-
ASSQAQGDYGYT,12,TRBV4-1,-,-
ASKNGPNYGYT,11,TRBV19,-,-
AWSTTYNEQF,10,TRBV30,-,-
ASSPGTPTLYGYT,13,TRBV5-1,-,-
ASSLGVNEQF,10,TRBV28,-,-
ASGPPRAGGFYEQY,14,TRBV12-5,TRBD1,-
ASSQGTGVSYGYT,13,TRBV4-1,-,-
ASSPAAGIYEQY,12,TRBV7-2,TRBD2,few
ASSLLASGSNNEQF,14,TRBV27,TRBD2,-
ASSEDRGRIYGYT,13,TRBV2,TRBD1,-
ASVAGGADTQY,11,TRBV6-5,TRBD2,-
ASSLGGATGELF,12,TRBV5-1,-,-
ASSLVQDSYEQY,12,TRBV5-1,-,-
ASSPTGLTNYGYT,13,TRBV28,TRBD1,-
ASSEARGRGENQPQH,15,TRBV6-1,-,-
ASSNSGTRETNYGYT,15,TRBV13,-,-
AWTRSRGTGELF,12,TRBV30,-,once
ASSPGTGTDTQY,12,TRBV5-5,TRBD1,-
SAPGPSGYT,9,TRBV20-1,-,-
ASSQGMNTEAF,11,TRBV5-1,-,-
ASSQEPINQPQH,12,TRBV4-2,-,-
ASSGSLGETQY,11,TRBV3-1/TRBV3-2,-,-
ASSLAGVGNQPQH,13,TRBV5-6,-,-
ASSLGVRQAYGYT,13,TRBV3-1/TRBV3-2,-,-
ASSPLAGGLTDTQY,14,TRBV5-1,TRBD2,few
SVEGADNYGYT,11,TRBV29-1,-,-
SVIIGLTEGEQF,12,TRBV29-1,-,-
ASSIRHFYEQY,11,TRBV19,-,-
ASSVGMNSNQPQH,13,TRBV9,-,-
ASAYQETQY,9,TRBV18,-,-
ASSFPSGGETQY,12,TRBV5-1,TRBD2,-
ASSEGSNEKLF,11,TRBV18,-,-
SVVGWGANEQF,11,TRBV29-1,-,-
ASSILVRIHEQY,12,TRBV5-6,-,once
ASTQNRDYQPQH,12,TRBV19,-,-
SVDVWGGYT,9,TRBV29-1,-,once
ASSEAGVNEKLF,12,TRBV6-1,-,-
ASSPSPGQRALRTEAF,16,TRBV9,-,-
ASSYIWTSGGEQF,13,TRBV6-5,TRBD2,few
ASSVDVGTNTGELF,14,TRBV9,-,-